This entry is about one T cell receptor beta chain. The data originate from a study of blood T cell repertoires in COVID-19. In the study overall: In each case, the material was cDNA or gDNA derived from T cells, B-cell-depleted T cells, or PBMCs.

J was trimmed by 5 bases and V by 5 bases; bases with no gene match: 8. The CDR3 length is 16 residues. Germline V gives CDR1 MDHEN, CDR2 SYDVKM. Authors' methods: The assay estimated nucleated cells by amplifying reference gene primers. The protocol was immunoSEQ multiplex PCR, while the TCRdb copy is restricted to in-frame clones and leaves out a portion. That table is the source of V, J and clone size, and D and trimming were worked out from the DNA. The data contain under 70,000 clones, approximately 79% of them singletons. This TCR came from a man aged 60-69 years with acute or convalescent COVID-19. The sample consisted of peripheral blood. The gene calls are TRBV28 and TRBJ2-7, with 14 positions matching TRBD2. This CDR3 reads CASSAGLGLAGDEQYF. The CDR3 DNA reads as TGTGCCAGCAGTGCGGGGTTGGGACTAGCGGGAGACGAGCAGTACTTC.